A selection of T cell receptor beta chains follows, all from one sample in a study of T cell repertoires in cytomegalovirus infection. TCRdb used MiXCR to reprocess the reads, holding one entry per CDR3 protein. The profile covers 150,000 to 180,000 distinct CDR3 sequences, with around 24% appearing a single time and approximately 11% taken by the ten largest. Input material: PBMCs. The receptors shown here come from a human donor in good health (CMV status not recorded). Some clones in this sample may be carry-over from other donors' samples. CDR3s include the opening cysteine and the closing phenylalanine or tryptophan. D genes are given only for firm matches. Expanded clones get a size class; other rows say once, few or many, or leave the size out.

TRBJ2-1	many	TRBV7-3	TRBD1	CASSTLQGARNEQFF	TGTGCCAGCAGCACCCTCCAGGGGGCGCGGAATGAGCAGTTCTTC
TRBJ2-7	NA	TRBV28	TRBD2	CASSSPLAGTQLTYEQYF	TGTGCCAGCAGTTCGCCACTAGCGGGAACTCAATTGACCTACGAGCAGTACTTC
TRBJ2-7	few	TRBV6-6	TRBD1	CASSYSMTGTGGREQYF	TGTGCCAGCAGTTACTCGATGACCGGGACAGGGGGGAGGGAGCAGTACTTC
TRBJ1-2	NA	TRBV2	NA	CASSEDGANYGYTF	TGTGCTAGCAGTGAAGACGGAGCTAACTATGGCTACACCTTC
TRBJ2-5	NA	TRBV29-1	TRBD1	CSVSDRAETQYF	TGCAGCGTCTCGGACAGGGCAGAGACCCAGTACTTC
TRBJ1-1	few	TRBV11-2	NA	CASSLVAGPPEAFF	TGTGCCAGCAGCTTAGTTGCGGGGCCCCCTGAAGCTTTCTTT
TRBJ2-1	few	TRBV19	TRBD2	CASSARPLAGVYNEQFF	TGTGCCAGTAGTGCCCGTCCACTAGCGGGGGTATACAATGAGCAGTTCTTC
TRBJ1-2	NA	TRBV27	TRBD1	CASSLYPDRGTANYGYTF	TGTGCCAGCAGCCTTTACCCCGACAGGGGGACAGCTAACTATGGCTACACCTTC
TRBJ2-7	many	TRBV7-6	NA	CASSPILRSYEQYF	TGTGCCAGCAGCCCAATACTGCGATCCTACGAGCAGTACTTC
TRBJ2-2	many	TRBV7-6	NA	CASSFLQEAGELFF	TGTGCCAGCAGCTTTTTACAGGAGGCCGGGGAGCTGTTTTTT
TRBJ1-2	few	TRBV27	NA	CASSLSLYNYGYTF	TGTGCCAGCAGTTTATCGCTGTATAACTATGGCTACACCTTC
TRBJ2-2	NA	TRBV18	NA	CASSPLWGDGELFF	TGTGCCAGCTCACCCCTCTGGGGGGACGGGGAGCTGTTTTTT
TRBJ2-4	many	TRBV7-2	NA	CASSGRGYQNIQYF	TGTGCCAGCAGCGGTAGAGGATATCAAAACATTCAGTACTTC
TRBJ2-7	few	TRBV9	TRBD2	CASSVGASGFYEQYF	TGTGCCAGCAGCGTAGGGGCTAGCGGGTTCTACGAGCAGTACTTC
TRBJ2-5	NA	TRBV7-2	TRBD2	CASSLGLAGRETQYF	TGTGCCAGCAGCTTAGGACTAGCGGGGAGGGAGACCCAGTACTTC
TRBJ1-2	many	TRBV7-9	NA	CASSDGTRDYGYTF	TGTGCCAGCAGCGACGGGACGCGTGACTATGGCTACACCTTC
TRBJ2-7	few	TRBV28	NA	CASSFPVGKGGSYEQYF	TGTGCCAGCAGTTTCCCCGTCGGGAAAGGAGGCTCCTACGAGCAGTACTTC
TRBJ2-2	many	TRBV7-2	NA	CASQNLGELFF	TGTGCCAGCCAAAACTTGGGGGAGCTGTTTTTT
TRBJ2-3	once	TRBV11-2	TRBD1	CASSVGYRGSTDTQYF	TGTGCCAGCAGCGTAGGGTACAGGGGGAGCACAGATACGCAGTATTTT
TRBJ1-1	few	TRBV10-3	TRBD1	CAISESGQGRTEAFF	TGTGCCATCAGTGAGTCGGGACAGGGGAGGACTGAAGCTTTCTTT
TRBJ1-3	many	TRBV28	NA	CASSTWTAGNTIYF	TGTGCCAGCAGTACCTGGACAGCTGGAAACACCATATATTTT
TRBJ1-2	NA	TRBV25-1	NA	CASSDGSGGATYGYTF	TGTGCCAGCAGTGATGGATCTGGGGGGGCGACTTATGGCTACACCTTC
TRBJ2-1	few	TRBV7-6	TRBD2	CASSHAPGLAGGWFF	TGTGCCAGCAGCCACGCACCGGGACTAGCGGGAGGTTGGTTCTTC
TRBJ1-2	NA	TRBV6-5	NA	CASSYDIVVGGYTF	TGTGCCAGCAGTTATGACATCGTCGTCGGTGGCTACACCTTC
TRBJ2-7	NA	TRBV5-1	TRBD2	CASSWTSGTSRDEQYF	TGCGCCAGCAGCTGGACTAGCGGGACCAGCAGGGACGAGCAGTACTTC
TRBJ1-5	NA	TRBV6-2/TRBV6-3	NA	CASRYSGGDQPQHF	TGTGCCAGCAGGTACTCCGGCGGGGATCAGCCCCAGCATTTT
TRBJ2-3	few	TRBV28	NA	CASSLDVGPDTQYF	TGTGCCAGCAGTCTAGACGTGGGACCAGATACGCAGTATTTT
TRBJ2-5	few	TRBV7-3	NA	CASSLRGALDQETQYF	TGTGCCAGCAGCTTACGTGGGGCGCTGGATCAAGAGACCCAGTACTTC
TRBJ2-2	NA	TRBV27	TRBD2	CASSLYISGTSGRTGELFF	TGTGCCAGCAGTTTATACATCAGCGGGACTAGCGGGAGAACCGGGGAGCTGTTTTTT
TRBJ2-1	few	TRBV14	NA	CASSQLELSTNEQFF	TGTGCCAGCAGCCAACTCGAACTTAGCACTAATGAGCAGTTCTTC
TRBJ1-1	many	TRBV27	NA	CASSLWGNTEAFF	TGTGCCAGCAGTTTATGGGGTAACACTGAAGCTTTCTTT
TRBJ2-1	NA	TRBV6-5	NA	CASSSGLGGEQFF	TGTGCCAGCAGTTCGGGGCTGGGGGGTGAGCAGTTCTTC
TRBJ2-5	few	TRBV2	TRBD2	CASSAMAGAQETQYF	TGTGCCAGCAGTGCGATGGCGGGAGCACAAGAGACCCAGTACTTC
TRBJ2-7	NA	TRBV6-2/TRBV6-3	NA	CASSYSLGAGNEQYF	TGTGCCAGCAGTTACTCCCTCGGAGCGGGTAACGAGCAGTACTTC
TRBJ2-5	many	TRBV11-2	NA	CASSLEGDAETQYF	TGTGCCAGCAGCTTAGAGGGGGATGCAGAGACCCAGTACTTC
TRBJ1-4	many	TRBV12-3/TRBV12-4	NA	CASSQTPERANEKLFF	TGTGCCAGCAGCCAAACTCCGGAGCGCGCGAATGAAAAACTGTTTTTT
TRBJ2-7	many	TRBV7-2	NA	CASSLTKDYEQYF	TGTGCCAGCAGCTTAACTAAAGACTACGAGCAGTACTTC